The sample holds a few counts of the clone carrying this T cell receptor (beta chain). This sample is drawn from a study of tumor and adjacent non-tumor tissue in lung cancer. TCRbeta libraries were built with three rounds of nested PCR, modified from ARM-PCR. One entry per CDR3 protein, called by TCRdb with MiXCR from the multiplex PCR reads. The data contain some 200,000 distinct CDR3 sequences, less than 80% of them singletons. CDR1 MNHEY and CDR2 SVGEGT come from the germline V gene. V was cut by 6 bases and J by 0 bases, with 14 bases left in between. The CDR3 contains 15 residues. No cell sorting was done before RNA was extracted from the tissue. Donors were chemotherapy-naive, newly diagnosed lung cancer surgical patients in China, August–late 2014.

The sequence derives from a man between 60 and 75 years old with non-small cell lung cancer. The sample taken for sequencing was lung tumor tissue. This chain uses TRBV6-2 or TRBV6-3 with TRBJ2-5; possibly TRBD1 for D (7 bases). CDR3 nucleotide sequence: TGTGCCAGCAGGGGGGGCAGGGGGAACCAAGAGACCCAGTACTTC. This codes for CASRGGRGNQETQYF.